This T cell receptor beta chain was captured by sequencing in a study of tissue T cells after allogeneic stem cell transplantation. The table came from immunoSEQ multiplex PCR; TCRdb's copy has only in-frame clones and leaves some out. The sample contains tens of thousands of clones, roughly 87% of which appear only once. The material was blood, obtained before transplantation. The sequence derives from a woman aged 18 to 55 who later had graft-versus-host disease after an allogeneic stem cell transplant.

The CDR3 here is CASSYSDRAGYEQYF. CDR3 in DNA: TGTGCCAGCAGTTACTCCGACAGGGCTGGGTACGAGCAGTACTTC. The V call is TRBV6-2 or TRBV6-3, the J call TRBJ2-7; 7 nucleotides agree with TRBD1. There are 15 residues in the CDR3. The junction had 6 bases not matched to a gene; V was cut back by 0 bases and J by 4 bases. In germline, CDR1 is MNHEY, CDR2 SVGEGT.